This T cell receptor (beta chain) was captured in a study of CD8+CD57+ T cells in acquired aplastic anemia. The study, taken as a whole, reports: Fewer than 35 shared CD8+ CDR3s appeared highly expressed within patients' immunodominant clones.

This clonotype was found many times. The antigen is unknown. Previously, flow cytometry had revealed CD8+CD57+ cell expansion in the patients chosen for sequencing. Genomic DNA served as template for TCR beta VDJ and CDR3 profiling. Each CDR3 protein gets one entry after TCRdb re-called the reads with MiXCR. The sample has fewer than 200,000 distinct CDR3 sequences, under 55% seen once. CDR1 DFQATT and CDR2 SNEGSKA come from the germline V gene (reference sequence). The CDR3 contains 14 residues. Trimming took off 3 bases at V and 0 bases at J, with 9 bases between the two ends. The J gene is TRBJ2-4, the V gene TRBV20-1; D is possibly TRBD2 (6 bases). The specimen was sorted CD4+, CD8+, or CD8+CD57+ T cells (not recorded which) from PBMCs. The TCR originated in a human donor with aplastic anemia. CDR3 protein: CSARKGLAKNIQYF. The CDR3 bases are TGCAGTGCTAGGAAGGGACTAGCCAAAAACATTCAGTACTTC.